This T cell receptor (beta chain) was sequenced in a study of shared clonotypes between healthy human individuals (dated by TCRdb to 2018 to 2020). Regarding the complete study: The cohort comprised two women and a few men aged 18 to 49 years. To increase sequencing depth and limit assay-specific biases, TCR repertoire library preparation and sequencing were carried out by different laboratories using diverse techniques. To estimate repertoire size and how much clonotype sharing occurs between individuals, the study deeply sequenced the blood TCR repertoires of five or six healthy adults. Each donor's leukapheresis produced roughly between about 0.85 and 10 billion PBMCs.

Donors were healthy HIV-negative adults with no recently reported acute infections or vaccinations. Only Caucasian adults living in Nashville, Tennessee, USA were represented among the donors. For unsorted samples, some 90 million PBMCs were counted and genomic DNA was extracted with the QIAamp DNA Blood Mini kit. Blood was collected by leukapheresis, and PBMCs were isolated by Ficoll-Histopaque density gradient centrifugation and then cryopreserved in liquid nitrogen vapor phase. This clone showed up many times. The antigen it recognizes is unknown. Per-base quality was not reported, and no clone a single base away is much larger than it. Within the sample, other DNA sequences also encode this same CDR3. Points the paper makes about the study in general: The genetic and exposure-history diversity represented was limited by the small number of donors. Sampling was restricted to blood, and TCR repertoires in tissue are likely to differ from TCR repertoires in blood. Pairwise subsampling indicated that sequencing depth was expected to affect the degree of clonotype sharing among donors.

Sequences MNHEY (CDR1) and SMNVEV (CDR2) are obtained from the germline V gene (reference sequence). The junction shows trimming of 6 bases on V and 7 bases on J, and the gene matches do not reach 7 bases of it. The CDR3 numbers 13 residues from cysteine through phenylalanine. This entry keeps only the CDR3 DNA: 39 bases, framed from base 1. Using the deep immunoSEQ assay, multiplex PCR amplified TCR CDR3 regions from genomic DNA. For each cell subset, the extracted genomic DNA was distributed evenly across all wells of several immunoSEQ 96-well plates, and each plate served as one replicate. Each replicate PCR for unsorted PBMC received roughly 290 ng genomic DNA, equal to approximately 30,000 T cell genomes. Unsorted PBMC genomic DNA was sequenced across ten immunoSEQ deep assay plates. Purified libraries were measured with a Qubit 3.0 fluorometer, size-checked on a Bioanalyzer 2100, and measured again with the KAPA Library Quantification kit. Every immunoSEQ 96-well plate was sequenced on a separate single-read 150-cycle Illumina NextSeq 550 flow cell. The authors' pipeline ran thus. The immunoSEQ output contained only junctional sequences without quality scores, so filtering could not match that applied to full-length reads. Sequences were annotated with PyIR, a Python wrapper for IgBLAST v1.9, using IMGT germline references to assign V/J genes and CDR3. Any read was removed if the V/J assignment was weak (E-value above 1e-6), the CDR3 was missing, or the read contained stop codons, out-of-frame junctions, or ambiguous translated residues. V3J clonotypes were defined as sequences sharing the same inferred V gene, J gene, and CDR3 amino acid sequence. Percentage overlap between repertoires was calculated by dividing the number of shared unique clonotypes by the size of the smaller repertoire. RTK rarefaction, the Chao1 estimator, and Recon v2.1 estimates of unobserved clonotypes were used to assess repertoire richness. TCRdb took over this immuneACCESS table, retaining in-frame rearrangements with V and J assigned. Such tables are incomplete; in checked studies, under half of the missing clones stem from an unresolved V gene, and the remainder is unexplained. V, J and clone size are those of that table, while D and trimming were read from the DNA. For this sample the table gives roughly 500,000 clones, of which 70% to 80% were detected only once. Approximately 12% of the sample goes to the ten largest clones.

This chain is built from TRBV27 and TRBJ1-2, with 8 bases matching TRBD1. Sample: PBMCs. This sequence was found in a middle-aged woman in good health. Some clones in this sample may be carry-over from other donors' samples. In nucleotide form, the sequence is TGTGCCAGCAGACAGGGGGTCGGGCGTGGCTACACCTTC. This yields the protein CASRQGVGRGYTF.